Following are 5 T cell receptor beta chains from one sample sequenced in a study of T-cell reconstitution after alpha-beta-depleted transplantation in children (dated by TCRdb to about 2016). The receptor library was made with PCR. TCRdb names Illumina HiSeq 2500 as the instrument used. To normalize quantification of the TCRbeta repertoire, the TCR libraries were built with molecular barcoding that relied on unique molecular identifiers. TCRdb cleaned the public reads at Q25 with fastp, built clones with MiXCR and kept in-frame beta chains. Each entry merges the rows of one CDR3 protein and shows their most common DNA and genes. Counted in this sample were about a million distinct CDR3 sequences; around 30% of them appeared once. Around 30% of the sample goes to the ten largest clones. Sample treatment or condition, as interpreted from the label and publication: allogeneic hematopoietic cell transplantation with graft depleted of TCRalphabeta T cells and CD19 B cells.

The sample consisted of PBMCs, mostly from graft donor cells, taken 360 days after TCRalphabeta/CD19-depleted stem cell transplant. Receptor source: a boy in the first two years of life who had a stem cell transplant for SCID, so the T cells may come from the graft donor.

The V call is TRBV5-1, the J call TRBJ2-1, with 9 bases lining up with TRBD2. CDR3 length: 17 amino acids. Germline V lookup: CDR1 SGHRS, CDR2 YFSETQ. Trimming cost V 4 bases and J 4 bases; bases outside gene matches: 12. CDR3 nucleotides: TGCGCCAGCAGCAGGGGTAGCGGGGGCCTCCATTACAATGAGCAGTTCTTC. Protein: CASSRGSGGLHYNEQFF.

This clonotype was counted a few times. The rearrangement uses TRBV14 and TRBJ2-7; the D gene could be TRBD1 or TRBD2 (5 bases each). CDR1 and CDR2 from the germline V gene are SGHDN and FVKESK. The CDR3 has 14 residues. Trimming stripped 4 bases from V and 4 bases from J, with 14 bases between. In DNA, the CDR3 is TGTGCCAGCAGCCGGGGCGTGGGACCGTACGAGCAGTACTTC. Translating gives CASSRGVGPYEQYF.

The gene calls are TRBV9 and TRBJ1-1, with TRBD1 matching over 8 bases. The length of the CDR3 is 15 residues. Germline V gene sequence: CDR1 SGDLS, CDR2 YYNGEE. J gave up 10 bases and V 4 bases, and 15 bases lay outside the gene matches. CDR3 in amino acids: CASSPHRGTRMGAFF. CDR3 bases: TGTGCCAGCAGCCCCCACAGGGGGACTAGGATGGGAGCTTTCTTT.

The V gene is TRBV20-1, the J gene TRBJ2-1; 7 bases map to TRBD1. This CDR3 contains 13 residues. Trimming removed 4 bases from V and 6 bases from J; junction bases left unmatched: 6. Germline CDR1 reads DFQATT; CDR2 reads SNEGSKA (reference sequence). The DNA of the CDR3 is TGCAGTGCTAAGAGGGGGCCTGGCAATGAGCAGTTCTTC. This translates into CSAKRGPGNEQFF.

The table lists this clonotype with a few counts. The chain carries TRBV11-2 and TRBJ2-7; D is tentatively TRBD1 or TRBD2 (5 bases each). Per the germline V gene, CDR1 is SGHAT and CDR2 is FQNNGV. V was pared by 6 bases and J by 3 bases, with 15 bases between. This CDR3 comprises 14 residues. Here the CDR3 reads CASSPLRGNYEQYF. In nucleotides, the CDR3 is TGTGCCAGCAGTCCCTTACGGGGCAACTACGAGCAGTACTTC.